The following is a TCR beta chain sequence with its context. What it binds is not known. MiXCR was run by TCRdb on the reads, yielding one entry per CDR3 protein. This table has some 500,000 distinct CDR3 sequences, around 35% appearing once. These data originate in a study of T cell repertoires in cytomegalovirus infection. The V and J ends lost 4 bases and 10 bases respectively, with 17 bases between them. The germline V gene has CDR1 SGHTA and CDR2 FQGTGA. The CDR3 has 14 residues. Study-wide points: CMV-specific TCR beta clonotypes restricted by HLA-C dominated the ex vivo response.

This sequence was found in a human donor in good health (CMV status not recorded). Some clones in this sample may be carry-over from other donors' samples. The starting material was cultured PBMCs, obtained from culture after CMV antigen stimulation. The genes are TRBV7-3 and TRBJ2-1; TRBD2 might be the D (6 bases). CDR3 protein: CASSSQPGLSEQFF. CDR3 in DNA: TGTGCCAGCAGCTCGCAACCGGGACTTTCAGAGCAGTTCTTC. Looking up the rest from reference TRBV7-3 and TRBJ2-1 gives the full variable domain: GAGVSQTPSNKVTEKGKYVELRCDPISGHTALYWYRQSLGQGPEFLIYFQGTGAADDSGLPNDRFFAVRPEGSVSTLKIQRTERGDSAVYLCASSSQPGLSEQFFGPGTRLTVL.